One sample yielded the 22 T cell receptor beta chains listed below, sequenced in a study of Graves' ophthalmopathy and Graves' hyperthyroidism. The TCR beta CDR3 regions underwent amplification from RNA transcripts. First-round RT-PCR with HTBI primers preceded a second-round multiplex PCR. In TCRdb, the multiplex PCR reads were re-called with MiXCR into one record per CDR3 protein. The data contain 200,000 to 250,000 distinct CDR3 sequences, 20% to 25% of them seen just once; the ten biggest clones take up roughly 42%. Sequencing was done on a sample of peripheral blood. Source of these receptors: a woman between 50 and 59 years old with Graves' ophthalmopathy.

This clonotype was seen more than once but under ten times. The chain joins TRBV3-1 to TRBJ1-1; weak D call: TRBD1 (6 bases). CDR1 is LGHDT, CDR2 YNNKEL, per germline (reference sequence). V lost 6 bases and J 5 bases, leaving 13 bases between the germline ends. This CDR3 comprises 13 residues. CDR3 nucleotide sequence: TGTGCCAGCAGGTACAGGGTCAGGACTGAAGCTTTCTTT. Its translation: CASRYRVRTEAFF.

The sample holds many counts of this clonotype. The J gene is TRBJ1-2, the V gene TRBV6-2 or TRBV6-3; 7 bases fit TRBD1. Germline loops: CDR1 MNHEY, CDR2 SVGEGT. There are 15 residues in the CDR3. V lost 7 bases, J lost 6 bases, and 14 bases stayed unmatched. The CDR3 nucleotides are TGTGCCAGCAATCCAGTCAGACAGGGAGAGGATGGCTACACCTTC. It yields the protein CASNPVRQGEDGYTF.

This clonotype occurred many times. The chain recombines TRBV2 with TRBJ2-7, with TRBD2 identical over 8 bases. This CDR3 is built from 18 residues. V dropped 5 bases and J dropped 1; count of bases not matched to a gene: 16. Germline V lookup: CDR1 SNHLY, CDR2 FYNNEI. The CDR3 loop reads CASSPPSGSGSKSYEQYF. DNA for the CDR3: TGTGCCAGCAGTCCCCCCAGCGGGAGCGGGAGCAAATCCTACGAGCAGTACTTC.

This clonotype was found a few times. The chain employs TRBV5-1 and TRBJ1-6; TRBD1 aligns across 7 bases. This CDR3 region has 14 residues. V lost 3 bases, J lost 8 bases, and 5 bases stayed unmatched. Germline V lookup: CDR1 SGHRS, CDR2 YFSETQ. CDR3 in amino acids: CASSWTGRYSPLHF. The CDR3 DNA reads as TGCGCCAGCAGCTGGACAGGCCGGTATTCACCCCTCCACTTT.

This clonotype occurred many times. This chain connects TRBV7-2 to TRBJ1-1; D gene uncertain. CDR1 is SGHTA, CDR2 FQGNSA, per germline. V was trimmed by 4 bases and J by 5 bases, leaving 14 bases between them. The CDR3 length is 14 residues. CDR3 residues: CASSSLALGTEAFF. The CDR3 DNA reads TGTGCCAGCAGCTCACTCGCCCTCGGTACTGAAGCTTTCTTT.

This clonotype appeared many times. The genes are TRBV7-9 and TRBJ1-1, with a possible D match to TRBD1 (5 bases). Trimming shortened V by 5 bases and J by 3 bases, and 10 bases separated the two germline ends. There are 13 residues in the CDR3. Germline CDR1 reads SEHNR; CDR2 reads FQNEAQ (reference sequence). The CDR3 here is CASSPLGDTEAFF. The DNA for the CDR3 is TGTGCCAGCAGCCCTTTAGGGGACACTGAAGCTTTCTTT.

This clonotype was detected ten times or more. The chain joins TRBV11-1 to TRBJ1-1; weak D call: TRBD1 (5 bases). Trimming took 5 bases from V and 0 from J, leaving 16 bases between them. The CDR3 runs to 16 residues. Germline assignment: CDR1 SGHAT and CDR2 FQDESV (reference sequence). CDR3 region: CASSTGDRLMNTEAFF. DNA of the CDR3: TGTGCCAGCAGCACTGGGGACCGACTGATGAACACTGAAGCTTTCTTT.

This clonotype was found many times. A much more abundant neighbour one base away suggests this may be a read error. The rearrangement joins TRBV28 to TRBJ2-7; the match to TRBD1 covers 11 bases. The V segment lost 8 bases and the J segment 9 bases; nucleotides outside the gene matches: 12. The germline V gene has CDR1 MDHEN and CDR2 SYDVKM. This CDR3 contains 14 residues. The CDR3 sequence: CASERTGGGHGQYF. In nucleotides, the CDR3 is TGTGCCAGCGAACGGACAGGGGGCGGGCACGGGCAGTACTTC.

As DNA, the CDR3 is TGTGCCAGCTCACAGCCAGCGGGGATTGTCTCCGGGGAGCTGTTTTTT. Translating gives CASSQPAGIVSGELFF. The rearrangement joins TRBV18 to TRBJ2-2; 7 bases match TRBD2. Germline-derived CDR1 and CDR2 are KGHSH and LQKENI. The CDR3 contains 16 residues. Trimming removed 4 bases from V and 6 bases from J; junction bases left unmatched: 11. Combining the CDR3 with reference TRBV18 and TRBJ2-2 gives the whole variable domain NAGVMQNPRHLVRRRGQEARLRCSPMKGHSHVYWYRQLPEEGLKFMVYLQKENIIDESGMPKERFSAEFPKEGPSILRIQQVVRGDSAAYFCASSQPAGIVSGELFFGEGSRLTVL.

This clonotype was recorded at least ten times. The DNA for the CDR3 is TGTGCCAGCAGTTACTTAGACGGTAGACTGGGGGAGCAGTACTTC. It encodes CASSYLDGRLGEQYF. The chain carries TRBV6-2 or TRBV6-3 and TRBJ2-7, with unresolved D. The CDR3 spans 15 residues. Trimming shortened V by 1 base and J by 7 bases, and 17 bases separated the two germline ends. The germline V gene encodes CDR1 MNHEY and CDR2 SVGEGT.

This clonotype appeared many times. V gene TRBV19 combines with J gene TRBJ1-6; 9 bases match TRBD1. With V trimmed by 7 bases and J by 7 bases, 14 bases remained unmatched. Germline V gene lookup returns CDR1 LNHDA and CDR2 SQIVND (reference sequence). The CDR3 loop spans 17 amino acids. The CDR3 is CASTNIGTGRGNSPLHF. The DNA of the CDR3 is TGTGCCAGTACCAACATCGGGACAGGGCGGGGGAATTCACCCCTCCACTTT.

This clonotype has a count of ten or more. The chain has TRBV16 and TRBJ1-1; a possible D gene is TRBD1 (5 bases). The V and J ends lost 0 bases and 7 bases respectively, with 12 bases between them. The V gene's germline CDR1 is KGHSY and CDR2 FQNENV. This CDR3 spans 14 amino acids. CDR3 amino acids: CASSQSQARGEAFF. The CDR3 nucleotides read TGTGCCAGCAGCCAATCACAGGCCCGGGGTGAAGCTTTCTTT.

This clonotype came up many times. V and J are TRBV6-2 or TRBV6-3 and TRBJ1-1; maybe TRBD1 (6 bases). Germline V gene data show CDR1 as MNHEY and CDR2 as SVGEGT. Trimming removed 2 bases at V and 1 base at J, with 11 bases between. The CDR3 length is 15 residues. The CDR3 is CASSYRRGGNTEAFF. The CDR3 bases are TGTGCCAGCAGTTACCGCAGGGGTGGGAACACTGAAGCTTTCTTT.

As to this clonotype: The conserved phenylalanine or tryptophan normally closing the CDR3 is absent here, so this likely arose from a read error. The genes are TRBV5-1 and TRBJ2-2; D is unresolved. The V end lost 1 base, the J end lost 5 bases, and 12 bases lay between the germline ends. Germline V gene lookup returns CDR1 SGHRS and CDR2 YFSETQ. This CDR3 contains 15 residues. The CDR3 sequence is CASSLLRLGTGELFL. The CDR3, as DNA: TGCGCCAGCAGCTTGCTTAGGTTGGGGACCGGGGAGCTGTTTCTT.

At least ten counts were recorded for this clonotype. The J gene is TRBJ2-5, the V gene TRBV7-3; perhaps TRBD1 as D (6 bases). Germline CDR1 SGHTA, CDR2 FQGTGA. The germline V and J ends were trimmed by 2 bases and 0 bases, with 13 bases remaining between them. CDR3 length: 16 residues. CDR3 DNA: TGTGCCAGCAGCTTATCGGCAGGGGACAACCAAGAGACCCAGTACTTC. Amino acid sequence: CASSLSAGDNQETQYF.

This clonotype was observed a handful of times. The chain links TRBV15 to TRBJ2-2; no clear D. From germline, CDR1 is LNHNV and CDR2 YYDKDF (reference sequence). Trimming pared 1 base from V and 2 bases from J, leaving 5 bases between. The CDR3 loop spans 14 amino acids. The CDR3 sequence is CATSRALNTGELFF. Here the CDR3 DNA reads TGTGCCACCAGCAGAGCCCTAAACACCGGGGAGCTGTTTTTT.

At least ten counts were recorded for this clonotype. The chain is built from TRBV6-5 and TRBJ2-7; 10 positions agree with TRBD2. J lost 5 bases, V lost 10 bases, and 5 bases had no gene match. There are 12 residues in the CDR3. The germline V gene has CDR1 MNHEY and CDR2 SVGAGI. As DNA, the CDR3 is TGTGCCACACTAGCGGGACGGAACGAGCAGTACTTC. It translates to CATLAGRNEQYF.

V usage is TRBV28 and J usage is TRBJ2-7; weak D call: TRBD1 (5 bases). This CDR3 region has 15 residues. Trimming shortened V by 1 base and J by 5 bases, and 15 bases separated the two germline ends. The V gene's germline CDR1 is MDHEN and CDR2 SYDVKM. CDR3 loop: CASSLLAREGDEQYF. The CDR3, as DNA: TGTGCCAGCAGTTTATTAGCCAGGGAAGGCGACGAGCAGTACTTC. The variable domain in full, with the rest retrieved from reference TRBV28 and TRBJ2-7, is DVKVTQSSRYLVKRTGEKVFLECVQDMDHENMFWYRQDPGLGLRLIYFSYDVKMKEKGDIPEGYSVSREKKERFSLILESASTNQTSMYLCASSLLAREGDEQYFGPGTRLTVT.

The chain links TRBV6-2 or TRBV6-3 to TRBJ2-4, with D possibly matching TRBD2 (7 bases). Germline-derived CDR1 and CDR2 are MNHEY and SVGEGT. The V gene lost 7 bases and the J gene lost 6 bases, with 25 bases spanning the gap. This CDR3 region has 17 residues. CDR3 in DNA: TGTGCCAGCAAAGACAGGAGGGCGGGAGTAACAGGAAACATTCAGTACTTC. Protein: CASKDRRAGVTGNIQYF.

This clonotype was detected many times. V is TRBV2 and J is TRBJ1-5; D call uncertain. Germline CDR1 and CDR2: SNHLY and FYNNEI. Trimming took off 6 bases at V and 6 bases at J, with 15 bases between the two ends. CDR3 length equals 14 residues. The chain's CDR3 is CASRETWLGQPQHF. CDR3 DNA: TGTGCCAGCAGAGAAACTTGGCTGGGTCAGCCCCAGCATTTT.

This clonotype appeared many times. The chain couples TRBV5-1 to TRBJ1-1; 9 nucleotides line up with TRBD1. The CDR3 is 13 amino acids. V shed 5 bases and J 6 bases; nucleotides not matched to a gene: 5. Per germline, CDR1 SGHRS and CDR2 YFSETQ. The CDR3, as DNA: TGCGCCAGCAGGCGGACAGGGGCCCCTGAAGCTTTCTTT. Translating it yields CASRRTGAPEAFF. Full variable domain (outside the CDR3, taken from reference TRBV5-1 and TRBJ1-1): KAGVTQTPRYLIKTRGQQVTLSCSPISGHRSVSWYQQTPGQGLQFLFEYFSETQRNKGNFPGRFSGRQFSNSRSEMNVSTLELGDSALYLCASRRTGAPEAFFGQGTRLTVV.

The chain couples TRBV12-3 or TRBV12-4 to TRBJ2-7; TRBD2 aligns across 7 bases. J was trimmed by 6 bases and V by 0 bases; bases with no gene match: 14. The CDR3 length is 17 residues. The CDR3 DNA follows: TGTGCCAGCAGTTTAGCCCTTGTGACGGGAGGTGGTCTCGAGCAGTACTTC. This encodes CASSLALVTGGGLEQYF.